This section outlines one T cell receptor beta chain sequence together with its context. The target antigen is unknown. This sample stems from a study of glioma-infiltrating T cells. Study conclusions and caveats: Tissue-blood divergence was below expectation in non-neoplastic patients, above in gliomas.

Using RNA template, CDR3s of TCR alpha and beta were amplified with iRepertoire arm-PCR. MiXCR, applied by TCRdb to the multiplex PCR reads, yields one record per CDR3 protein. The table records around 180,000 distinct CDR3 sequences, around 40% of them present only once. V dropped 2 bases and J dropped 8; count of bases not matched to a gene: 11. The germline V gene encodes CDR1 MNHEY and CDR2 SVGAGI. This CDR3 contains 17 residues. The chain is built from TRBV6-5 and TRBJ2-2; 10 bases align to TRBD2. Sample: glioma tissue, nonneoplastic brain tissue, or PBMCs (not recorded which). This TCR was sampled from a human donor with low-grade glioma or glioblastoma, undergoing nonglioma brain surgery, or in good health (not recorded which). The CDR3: CASSYKAGGPATGELFF. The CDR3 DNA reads TGTGCCAGCAGTTACAAAGCGGGAGGGCCCGCCACAGGGGAGCTGTTTTTT.